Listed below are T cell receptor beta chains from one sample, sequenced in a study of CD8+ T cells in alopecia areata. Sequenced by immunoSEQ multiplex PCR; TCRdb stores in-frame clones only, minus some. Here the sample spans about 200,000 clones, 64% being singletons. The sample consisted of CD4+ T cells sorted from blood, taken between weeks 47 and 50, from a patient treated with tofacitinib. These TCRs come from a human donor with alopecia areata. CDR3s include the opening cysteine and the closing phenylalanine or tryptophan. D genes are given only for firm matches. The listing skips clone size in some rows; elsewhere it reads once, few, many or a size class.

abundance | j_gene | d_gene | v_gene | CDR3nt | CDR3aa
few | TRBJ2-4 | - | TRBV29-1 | TGCAGCGTTGAATCTGAAGCCAAAAACATTCAGTACTTC | CSVESEAKNIQYF
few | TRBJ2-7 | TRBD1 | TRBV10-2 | TGCGCCGGAGGACAGGGGCCGAACTACGAGCAGTACTTC | CAGGQGPNYEQYF
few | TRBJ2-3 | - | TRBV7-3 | TGTGCCAGCAGCCCTGGGATTAGCACAGATACGCAGTATTTT | CASSPGISTDTQYF
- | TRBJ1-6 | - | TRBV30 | TGTGCCTGGAGGACAGACGCCGATTCACCCCTCCACTTT | CAWRTDADSPLHF
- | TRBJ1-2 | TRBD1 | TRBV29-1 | TGCAGCGTTGATCAGGGGGGTCATGGCTACACCTTC | CSVDQGGHGYTF
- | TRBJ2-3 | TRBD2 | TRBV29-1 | TGCAGCGTTGTAGTGCGGGGGGCGGCAGATACGCAGTATTTT | CSVVVRGAADTQYF
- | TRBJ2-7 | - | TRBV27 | TGTGCCAGCAGTTTAAAACCTGGAACCTACGAGCAGTACTTC | CASSLKPGTYEQYF
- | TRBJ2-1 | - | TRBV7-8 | TGTGCCAGCAGACCGAACACGAGACCCTACAATGAGCAGTTCTTC | CASRPNTRPYNEQFF
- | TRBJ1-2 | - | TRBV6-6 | TGTGCCAGCAGTCCACAGATGAATAACTATGGCTACACCTTC | CASSPQMNNYGYTF
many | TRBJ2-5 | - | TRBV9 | TGTGCCAGCAGCGGGTCGGGGCAAGAGACCCAGTACTTC | CASSGSGQETQYF